One and the same sample provided the 16 T cell receptor beta chains below, sequenced in a study of blood T cell repertoires in COVID-19 (dated by TCRdb to 2018 to 2021). The library was obtained by the immunoSEQ multiplex PCR assay. TCRdb holds this immuneACCESS table with in-frame rearrangements only. Some clones are missing; in checked studies, unresolved V genes explain under half, and the rest has no known cause. The sample table lists around 110,000 clones, 90% of them with a count of one. Together, the top ten hold 1.8% of the sample. The source material was peripheral blood. These receptors came from a human donor with active COVID-19. The donor label of this sample is uncertain.

This chain links TRBV5-1 with TRBJ2-7, with 9 bases matching TRBD2. The CDR3 sequence is 14 residues long. CDR1 is SGHRS and CDR2 is YFSETQ in the germline V gene. V was pared by 4 bases and J by 3 bases, with 5 bases of the junction left unmatched. This CDR3 is CASSGSSGGYEQYF. The CDR3 DNA reads as TGCGCCAGCAGCGGGAGTAGCGGGGGCTACGAGCAGTACTTC.

The chain carries TRBV7-9 and TRBJ2-3; TRBD1 might be the D (6 bases). The CDR3 covers 16 residues. Germline lookup yields CDR1 SEHNR and CDR2 FQNEAQ (reference sequence). The V end was cut by 4 bases, the J end by 0 bases, with 14 bases between. CDR3 in DNA: TGTGCCAGCAGCTCCCCTATGGGGGCTAGCACAGATACGCAGTATTTT. Its translation: CASSSPMGASTDTQYF.

This sequence joins TRBV7-6 and TRBJ2-5, with 7 bases aligning to TRBD2. This CDR3 region has 19 residues. Germline V gene data show CDR1 as SGHVS and CDR2 as FNYEAQ. J gave up 2 bases and V 0 bases, and 15 bases lay outside the gene matches. CDR3 DNA: TGTGCCAGCAGCTTAGCGCTGAGCGGGGACCGAAGAGGTCAAGAGACCCAGTACTTC. Its protein product is CASSLALSGDRRGQETQYF. Variable domain in full (rest from reference TRBV7-6 and TRBJ2-5): GAGVSQSPRYKVTKRGQDVALRCDPISGHVSLYWYRQALGQGPEFLTYFNYEAQQDKSGLPNDRFSAERPEGSISTLTIQRTEQRDSAMYRCASSLALSGDRRGQETQYFGPGTRLLVL.

CDR3 in amino acids: CASSFNPGQGYEQYF. DNA of the CDR3: TGCGCCAGCAGCTTCAATCCGGGACAGGGTTACGAGCAGTACTTC. The gene calls are TRBV5-1 and TRBJ2-7; 9 nucleotides line up with TRBD1. CDR1 is SGHRS and CDR2 is YFSETQ in the germline V gene. This CDR3 is 15 amino acids long. V was pared by 2 bases and J by 4 bases, with 7 bases of the junction left unmatched.

The V call is TRBV12-5, the J call TRBJ1-1; D perhaps matches TRBD1 (5 bases). The CDR3 consists of 13 residues. V was cut by 5 bases and J by 11 bases, with 18 bases left in between. Germline V lookup: CDR1 LGHNT, CDR2 FRNRAP. CDR3 nucleotides: TGTGCTAGTGGTGCCCTCGGACACCCGGTGGCTTTCTTT. Protein product: CASGALGHPVAFF.

The chain links TRBV4-1 to TRBJ1-5; a weak D match, TRBD1 (6 bases). Trimming pared 3 bases from V and 2 bases from J, leaving 20 bases between. There are 18 residues in the CDR3. The V gene's germline CDR1 is MGHRA and CDR2 YSYEKL. CDR3 sequence (DNA): TGCGCCAGCAGCCACAAACTCCGGGACATCGGACGCAATCAGCCCCAGCATTTT. Translation gives CASSHKLRDIGRNQPQHF.

The CDR3 nucleotides read TGTGCCAGCAGCTTAGCGCGAGGACAGGGGGCGGGGGAGCAGTACTTC. As protein: CASSLARGQGAGEQYF. V and J are TRBV7-8 and TRBJ2-7, with TRBD1 matching over 11 bases. The V segment lost 0 bases and the J segment 7 bases; nucleotides outside the gene matches: 8. In germline, CDR1 is SGHVS, CDR2 FQNEAQ. The CDR3 covers 16 residues.

The count of this clone is one. The genes are TRBV19 and TRBJ2-3; the match to TRBD1 covers 9 bases. This CDR3 spans 15 amino acids. Germline V gives CDR1 LNHDA, CDR2 SQIVND (reference sequence). V lost 5 bases to trimming and J lost 1 base; unmatched junction nucleotides: 4. CDR3 DNA sequence: TGTGCCAGTAGTCCCCGGGACAGGGGCACAGATACGCAGTATTTT. Its protein is CASSPRDRGTDTQYF. Filled out from reference TRBV19 and TRBJ2-3, the complete variable domain reads DGGITQSPKYLFRKEGQNVTLSCEQNLNHDAMYWYRQDPGQGLRLIYYSQIVNDFQKGDIAEGYSVSREKKESFPLTVTSAQKNPTAFYLCASSPRDRGTDTQYFGPGTRLTVL.

The V and J genes are TRBV7-2 and TRBJ2-5; TRBD1 matches at 10 bases. V lost 1 base, J lost 5 bases, and 7 bases stayed unmatched. Germline lookup yields CDR1 SGHTA and CDR2 FQGNSA. CDR3 length: 16 residues. The CDR3 nucleotides read TGTGCCAGCAGCTTAGTGAGACAGGGGGCAGGGGAGACCCAGTACTTC. It is translated as CASSLVRQGAGETQYF.

The rearrangement joins TRBV2 to TRBJ1-1; a possible D gene is TRBD1 (6 bases). CDR1 is SNHLY, CDR2 FYNNEI, per germline. With 7 bases removed from V and 3 bases from J, the gap between germline ends came to 15 bases. The CDR3 contains 14 residues. The CDR3 spells CASKGGGDDTEAFF. As DNA, the CDR3 is TGTGCCAGCAAAGGGGGAGGGGACGACACTGAAGCTTTCTTT.

The CDR3 here is CASSQEYITEAFF. The CDR3 DNA reads as TGTGCCAGCAGCCAAGAGTACATCACTGAAGCTTTCTTT. The V and J genes are TRBV14 and TRBJ1-1, with unresolved D. There are 13 residues in the CDR3. V was clipped by 0 bases and J by 4 bases, with 6 bases between them. Germline V gives CDR1 SGHDN, CDR2 FVKESK. Full variable domain (missing parts from reference TRBV14 and TRBJ1-1): EAGVTQFPSHSVIEKGQTVTLRCDPISGHDNLYWYRRVMGKEIKFLLHFVKESKQDESGMPNNRFLAERTGGTYSTLKVQPAELEDSGVYFCASSQEYITEAFFGQGTRLTVV.

This chain uses TRBV19 with TRBJ2-2, with D tentatively TRBD1 (6 bases). The V gene lost 1 base and the J gene lost 6 bases, with 12 bases spanning the gap. The germline V gene encodes CDR1 LNHDA and CDR2 SQIVND (reference sequence). This CDR3 has 15 amino acids. The CDR3 region is CASSIVSGAAGELFF. CDR3 DNA: TGTGCCAGTAGTATAGTATCAGGGGCGGCCGGGGAGCTGTTTTTT.

This clone was seen more than once but under ten times. This chain connects TRBV27 to TRBJ1-6, with a possible D match to TRBD1 (5 bases). The CDR3 spans 19 residues. The germline gives CDR1 MNHEY, CDR2 SMNVEV (reference sequence). Trimming left V 6 bases short and J 6 bases short, with 27 bases between. This CDR3 reads CASSPIKGRALLINSPLHF. The CDR3 nucleotides are TGTGCCAGCAGCCCCATAAAGGGCAGGGCCCTTCTGATTAATTCACCCCTCCACTTT.

The chain combines TRBV30 with TRBJ1-4, with unresolved D. Deletions cut 4 bases from V and 8 bases from J, with 14 bases between. The CDR3 is 13 amino acids. Germline-derived CDR1 and CDR2 are GTSNPN and SVGIG (reference sequence). The CDR3 is CAWTPLRGEKLFF. In nucleotides, the CDR3 is TGTGCCTGGACTCCTCTCCGAGGAGAAAAACTGTTTTTT.

The chain couples TRBV12-3 or TRBV12-4 to TRBJ1-2; D is uncertain. Trimming removed 6 bases at V and 0 bases at J, with 5 bases between. The CDR3 is 12 residues long. The CDR3 bases are TGTGCCAGCAGCCAAACTAACTATGGCTACACCTTC. It specifies CASSQTNYGYTF.

This chain connects TRBV7-2 to TRBJ1-2; possible D gene TRBD1, 6 bases. Germline V gives CDR1 SGHTA, CDR2 FQGNSA. V was trimmed by 3 bases and J by 1 base, leaving 9 bases between them. CDR3 length: 14 residues. CDR3 sequence (DNA): TGTGCCAGCAGCTTTCAGGACAGTAACTATGGCTACACCTTC. Translating gives CASSFQDSNYGYTF.